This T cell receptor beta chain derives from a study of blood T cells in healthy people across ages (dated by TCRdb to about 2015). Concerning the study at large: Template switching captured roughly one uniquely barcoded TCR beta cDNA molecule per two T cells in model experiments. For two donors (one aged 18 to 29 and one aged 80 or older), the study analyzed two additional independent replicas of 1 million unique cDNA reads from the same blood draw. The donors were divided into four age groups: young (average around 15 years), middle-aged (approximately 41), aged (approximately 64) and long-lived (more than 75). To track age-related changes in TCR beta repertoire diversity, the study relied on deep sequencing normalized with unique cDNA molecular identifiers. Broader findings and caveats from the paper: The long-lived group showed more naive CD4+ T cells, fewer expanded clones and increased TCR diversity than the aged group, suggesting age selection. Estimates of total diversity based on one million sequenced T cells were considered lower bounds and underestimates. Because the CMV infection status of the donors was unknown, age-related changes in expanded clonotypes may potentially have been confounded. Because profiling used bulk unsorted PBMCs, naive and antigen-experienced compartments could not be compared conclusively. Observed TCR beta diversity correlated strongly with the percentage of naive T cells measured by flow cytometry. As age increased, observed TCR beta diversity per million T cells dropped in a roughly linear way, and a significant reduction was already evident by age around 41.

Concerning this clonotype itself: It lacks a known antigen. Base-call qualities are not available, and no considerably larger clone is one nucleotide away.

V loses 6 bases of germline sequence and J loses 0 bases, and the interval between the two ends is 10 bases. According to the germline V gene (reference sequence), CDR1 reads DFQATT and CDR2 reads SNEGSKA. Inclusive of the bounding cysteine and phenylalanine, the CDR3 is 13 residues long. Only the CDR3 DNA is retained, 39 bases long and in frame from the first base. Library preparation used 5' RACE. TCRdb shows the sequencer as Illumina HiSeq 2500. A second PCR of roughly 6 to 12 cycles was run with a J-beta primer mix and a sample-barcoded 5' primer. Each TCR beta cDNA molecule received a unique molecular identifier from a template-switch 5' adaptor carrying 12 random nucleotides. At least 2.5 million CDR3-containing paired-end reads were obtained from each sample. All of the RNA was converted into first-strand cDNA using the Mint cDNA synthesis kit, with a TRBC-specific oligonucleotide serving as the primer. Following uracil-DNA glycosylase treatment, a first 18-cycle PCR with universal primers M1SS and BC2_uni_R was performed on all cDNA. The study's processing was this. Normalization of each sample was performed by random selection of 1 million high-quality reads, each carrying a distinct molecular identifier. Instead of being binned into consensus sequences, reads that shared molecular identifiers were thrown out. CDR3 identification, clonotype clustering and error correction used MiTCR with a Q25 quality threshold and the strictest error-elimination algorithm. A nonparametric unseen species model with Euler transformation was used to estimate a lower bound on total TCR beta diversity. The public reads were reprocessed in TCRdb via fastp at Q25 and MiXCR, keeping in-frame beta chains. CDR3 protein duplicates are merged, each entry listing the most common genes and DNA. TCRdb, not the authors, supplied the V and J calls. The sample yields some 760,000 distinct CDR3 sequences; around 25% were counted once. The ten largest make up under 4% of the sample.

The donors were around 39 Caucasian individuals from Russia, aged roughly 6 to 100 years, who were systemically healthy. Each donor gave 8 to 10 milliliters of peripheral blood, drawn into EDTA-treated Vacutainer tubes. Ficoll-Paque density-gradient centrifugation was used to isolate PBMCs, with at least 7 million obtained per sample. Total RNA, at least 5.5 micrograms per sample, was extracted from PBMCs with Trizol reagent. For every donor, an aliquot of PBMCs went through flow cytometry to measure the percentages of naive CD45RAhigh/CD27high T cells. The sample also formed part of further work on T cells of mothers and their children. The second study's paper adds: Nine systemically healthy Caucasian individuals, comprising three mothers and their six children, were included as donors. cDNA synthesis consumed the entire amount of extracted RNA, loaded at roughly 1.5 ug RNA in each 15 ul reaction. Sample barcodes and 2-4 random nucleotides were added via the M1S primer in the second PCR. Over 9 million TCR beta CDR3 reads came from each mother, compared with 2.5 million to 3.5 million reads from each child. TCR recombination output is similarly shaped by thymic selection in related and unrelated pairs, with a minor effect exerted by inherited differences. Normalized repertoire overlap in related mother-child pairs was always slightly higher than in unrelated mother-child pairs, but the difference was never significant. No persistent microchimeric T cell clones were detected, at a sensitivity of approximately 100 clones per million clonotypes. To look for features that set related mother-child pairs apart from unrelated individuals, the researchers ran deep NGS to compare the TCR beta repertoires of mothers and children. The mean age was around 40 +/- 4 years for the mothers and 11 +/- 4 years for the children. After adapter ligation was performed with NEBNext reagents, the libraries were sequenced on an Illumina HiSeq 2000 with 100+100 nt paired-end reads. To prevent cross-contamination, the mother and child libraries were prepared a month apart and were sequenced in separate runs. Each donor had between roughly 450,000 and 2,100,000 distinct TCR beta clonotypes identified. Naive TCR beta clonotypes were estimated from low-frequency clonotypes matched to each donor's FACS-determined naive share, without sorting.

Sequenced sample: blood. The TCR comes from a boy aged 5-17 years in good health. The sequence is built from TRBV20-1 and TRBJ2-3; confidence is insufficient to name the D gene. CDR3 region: CSAWGTSTDTQYF. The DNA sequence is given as TGCAGTGCGTGGGGTACTAGCACAGATACGCAGTATTTT.